Below, 4 T cell receptor beta chains from the same sample are listed, as sequenced in a study of blood T cell repertoires in COVID-19. Profiled with immunoSEQ multiplex PCR; TCRdb holds only in-frame clones, not every one. The sample holds 120,000 or so clones, around 63% seen once. Specimen: peripheral blood. Source of these receptors: a woman in her sixties or seventies with acute or convalescent COVID-19.

Only one count was recorded for this clone. The chain recombines TRBV24-1 with TRBJ2-3; possible D gene TRBD2, 5 bases. The CDR3 consists of 15 residues. Trimming stripped 2 bases from V and 6 bases from J, with 14 bases between. The germline CDR1 and CDR2 sequences are KGHDR and SFDVKD. CDR3 bases: TGTGCCACCAGTGATTCTCTCCCGACGGGGGATACGCAGTATTTT. Its translation is CATSDSLPTGDTQYF.

This clone was counted a single time. The V and J genes are TRBV19 and TRBJ2-7, with TRBD1 identical over 8 bases. V dropped 6 bases and J dropped 5; count of bases not matched to a gene: 6. The CDR3 runs 13 residues. Germline V gives CDR1 LNHDA, CDR2 SQIVND (reference sequence). CDR3 coding DNA: TGTGCCAGTAGGCGGCAGGGGGCCGACGAGCAGTACTTC. This codes for CASRRQGADEQYF. Combining the CDR3 with reference TRBV19 and TRBJ2-7 gives the whole variable domain DGGITQSPKYLFRKEGQNVTLSCEQNLNHDAMYWYRQDPGQGLRLIYYSQIVNDFQKGDIAEGYSVSREKKESFPLTVTSAQKNPTAFYLCASRRQGADEQYFGPGTRLTVT.

The chain carries TRBV18 and TRBJ2-5, with TRBD2 matching 12 bases. The CDR3 is 16 residues long. Germline V gives CDR1 KGHSH, CDR2 LQKENI. With 4 bases clipped from V and 1 base from J, the junction kept 4 bases outside the gene matches. The CDR3 DNA reads TGTGCCAGCTCACTGGGACTAGCGGGTCCCCAAGAGACCCAGTACTTC. Translation: CASSLGLAGPQETQYF. The whole variable domain, filled in from reference TRBV18 and TRBJ2-5, reads NAGVMQNPRHLVRRRGQEARLRCSPMKGHSHVYWYRQLPEEGLKFMVYLQKENIIDESGMPKERFSAEFPKEGPSILRIQQVVRGDSAAYFCASSLGLAGPQETQYFGPGTRLLVL.

The V and J genes are TRBV11-3 and TRBJ2-7, with TRBD1 identical over 8 bases. Germline CDR1 reads SGHNT; CDR2 reads YENEEA. With V trimmed by 5 bases and J by 5 bases, 11 bases remained unmatched. The CDR3 sequence is 15 residues long. This CDR3 is CASSHRQGIKDEQYF. Here the CDR3 DNA reads TGTGCCAGCAGCCACCGACAGGGGATAAAGGACGAGCAGTACTTC.